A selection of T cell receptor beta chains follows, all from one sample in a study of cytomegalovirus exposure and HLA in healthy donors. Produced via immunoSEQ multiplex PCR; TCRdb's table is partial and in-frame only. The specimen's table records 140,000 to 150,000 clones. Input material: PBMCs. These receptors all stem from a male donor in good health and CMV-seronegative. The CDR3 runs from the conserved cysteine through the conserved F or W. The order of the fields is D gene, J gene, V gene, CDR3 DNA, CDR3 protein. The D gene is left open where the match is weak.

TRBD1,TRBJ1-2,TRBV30,TGTGCCTGGAGCGGTCCCTCGGTAGGGGGCAACTATGGCTACACCTTC,CAWSGPSVGGNYGYTF
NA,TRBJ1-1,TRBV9,TGTGCCAGCAGCGTTGCAACGGTCGGGAACACTGAAGCTTTCTTT,CASSVATVGNTEAFF
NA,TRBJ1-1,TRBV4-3,TGCGCCAGCAGCCTACACTCGGGATCCACTGAAGCTTTCTTT,CASSLHSGSTEAFF
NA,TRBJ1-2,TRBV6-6,TGTGCCACCTCCTATGTGGACTATGGCTACACCTTC,CATSYVDYGYTF
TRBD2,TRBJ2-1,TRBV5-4,TGTGCCACCCATAGCGGGAGGGCGGGTGAGCAGTTCTTC,CATHSGRAGEQFF
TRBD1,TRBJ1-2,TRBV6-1,TGTGCCAGCAGTGTCCCGACGTCGACAGGGCGCGGCTACACCTTC,CASSVPTSTGRGYTF
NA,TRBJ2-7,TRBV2,TGTGCCAGCAGTGTACTAGCCTCCTACGAGCAGTACTTC,CASSVLASYEQYF
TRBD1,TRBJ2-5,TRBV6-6,TGTGCCAGCCGGCAGGGGGCTCGAGAGACCCAGTACTTC,CASRQGARETQYF
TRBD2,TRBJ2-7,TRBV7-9,TGTGCCAGCAGCTTATCAGCGGGAGTGCCGCCCCACGAGCAGTACTTC,CASSLSAGVPPHEQYF
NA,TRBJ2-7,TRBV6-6,TGTGCCAGCAGTTACTCGGGAGTCTCCTACGAGCAGTACTTC,CASSYSGVSYEQYF
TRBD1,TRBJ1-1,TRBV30,TGTGCCTGGAGTCGCACAACTAACCGGGACAGAGGGAACACTGAAGCTTTCTTT,CAWSRTTNRDRGNTEAFF
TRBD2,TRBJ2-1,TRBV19,TGTGCCAGTAACCGCGGTAGCGGGAGGTTCGGCAATGAGCAGTTCTTC,CASNRGSGRFGNEQFF
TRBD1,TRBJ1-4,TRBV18,TGTGCCAGCTCACCCGAGACAGGGATTGAAAAACTGTTTTTT,CASSPETGIEKLFF
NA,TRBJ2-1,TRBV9,TGTGCCAGCAGCGTAGGGCTAGCTATGGCCTACAATGAGCAGTTCTTC,CASSVGLAMAYNEQFF
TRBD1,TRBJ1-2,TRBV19,TGTGCCAGTAGAACCGGGACAGGGTACTATGGCTACACCTTC,CASRTGTGYYGYTF
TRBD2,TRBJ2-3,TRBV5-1,TGCGCCAGCAGCTTGGGGCTAGCGGTTACAGATACGCAGTATTTT,CASSLGLAVTDTQYF
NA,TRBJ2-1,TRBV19,TGTGCCAGTAGTGTGCGGGGTGAGCAGTTCTTC,CASSVRGEQFF
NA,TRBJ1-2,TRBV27,TGTGCCAGCAGTCTACACGACAGTATCGGGTATGGCTACACCTTC,CASSLHDSIGYGYTF
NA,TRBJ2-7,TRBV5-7,TGTGCCAGCAGCTTGTGCAGGTTACTCTACGAGCAGTACTTC,CASSLCRLLYEQYF
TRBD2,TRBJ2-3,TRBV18,TGTGCCAGCTCATCGCGGGGGGGCAGGACAGATACGCAGTATTTT,CASSSRGGRTDTQYF
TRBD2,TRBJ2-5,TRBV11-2,TGTGCCAGCAGCTTAGTAACTAGCGGCACCCAAGAGACCCAGTACTTC,CASSLVTSGTQETQYF
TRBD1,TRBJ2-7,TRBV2,TGTGCCAGCGGCGCAGGGGGCCTCGAGCAGTACTTC,CASGAGGLEQYF
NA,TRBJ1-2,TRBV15,TGTGCCACCAGCAGAGATCGAGCGGGTGGCTACACCTTC,CATSRDRAGGYTF
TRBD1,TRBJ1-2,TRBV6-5,TGTGCCAGCACCTCTTCCGGGACAGGGGGAACAAGCTACACCTTC,CASTSSGTGGTSYTF
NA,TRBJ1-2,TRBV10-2,TGCGCCAGCAGTGAAGGAGATGGCTACACCTTC,CASSEGDGYTF
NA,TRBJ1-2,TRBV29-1,TGCAGCGTTGAAACAGGAACTGTAAATGGCTACACCTTC,CSVETGTVNGYTF